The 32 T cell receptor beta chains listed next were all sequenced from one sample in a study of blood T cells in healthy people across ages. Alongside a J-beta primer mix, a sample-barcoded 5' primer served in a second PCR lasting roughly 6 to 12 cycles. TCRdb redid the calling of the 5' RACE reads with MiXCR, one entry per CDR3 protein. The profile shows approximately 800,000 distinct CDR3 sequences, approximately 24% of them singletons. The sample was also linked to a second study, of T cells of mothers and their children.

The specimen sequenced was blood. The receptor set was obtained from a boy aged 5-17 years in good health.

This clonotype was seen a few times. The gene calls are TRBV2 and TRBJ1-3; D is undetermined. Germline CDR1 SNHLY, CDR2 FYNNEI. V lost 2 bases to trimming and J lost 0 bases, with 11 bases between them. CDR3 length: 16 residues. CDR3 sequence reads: CASSEWGALSGNTIYF. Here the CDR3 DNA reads TGTGCCAGCAGTGAATGGGGAGCCCTCTCTGGAAACACCATATATTTT.

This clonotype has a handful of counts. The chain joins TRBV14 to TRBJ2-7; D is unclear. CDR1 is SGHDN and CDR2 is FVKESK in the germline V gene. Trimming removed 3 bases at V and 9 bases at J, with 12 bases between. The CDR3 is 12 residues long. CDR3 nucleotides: TGTGCCAGCAGCCAGACTCGACTGATGCAGTACTTC. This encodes CASSQTRLMQYF.

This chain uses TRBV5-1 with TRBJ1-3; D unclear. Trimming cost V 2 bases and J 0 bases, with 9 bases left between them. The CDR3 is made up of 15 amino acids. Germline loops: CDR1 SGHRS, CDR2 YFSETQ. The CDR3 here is CASSFYGNSGNTIYF. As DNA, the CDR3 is TGCGCCAGCAGCTTCTACGGAAACTCTGGAAACACCATATATTTT.

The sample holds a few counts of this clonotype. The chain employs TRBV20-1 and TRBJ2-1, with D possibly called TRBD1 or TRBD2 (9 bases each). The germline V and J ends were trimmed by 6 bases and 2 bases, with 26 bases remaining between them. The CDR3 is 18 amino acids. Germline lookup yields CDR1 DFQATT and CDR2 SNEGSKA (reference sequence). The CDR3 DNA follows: TGCAGTGCGGGACAGGGTTTCCTAGCGGGGTTCCCCTACAATGAGCAGTTCTTC. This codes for CSAGQGFLAGFPYNEQFF.

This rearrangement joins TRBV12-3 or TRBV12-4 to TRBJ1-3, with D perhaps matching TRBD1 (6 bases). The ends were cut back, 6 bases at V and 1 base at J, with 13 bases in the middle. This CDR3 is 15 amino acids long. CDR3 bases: TGTGCCAGCAGCCCAGGGGATAGGTCTGGAAACACCATATATTTT. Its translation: CASSPGDRSGNTIYF.

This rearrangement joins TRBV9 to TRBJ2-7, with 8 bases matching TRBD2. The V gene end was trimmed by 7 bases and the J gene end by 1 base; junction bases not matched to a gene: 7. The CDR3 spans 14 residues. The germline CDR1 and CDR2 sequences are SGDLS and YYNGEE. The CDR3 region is CASGRSGGSYEQYF. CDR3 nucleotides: TGTGCCAGCGGTAGGAGCGGGGGATCCTACGAGCAGTACTTC.

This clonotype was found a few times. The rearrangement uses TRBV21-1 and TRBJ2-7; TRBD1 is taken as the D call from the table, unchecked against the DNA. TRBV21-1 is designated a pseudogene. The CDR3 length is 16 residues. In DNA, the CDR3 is TGTGCCAGCAGCAAAGCCGGACAGGGGGGTTCCTACGAGCAGTACTTC. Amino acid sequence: CASSKAGQGGSYEQYF.

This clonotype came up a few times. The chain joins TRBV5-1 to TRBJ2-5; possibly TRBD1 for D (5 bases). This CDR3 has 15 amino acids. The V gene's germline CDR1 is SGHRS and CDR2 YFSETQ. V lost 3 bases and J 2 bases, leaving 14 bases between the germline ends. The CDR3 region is CASSSRRGLQETQYF. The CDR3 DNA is TGCGCCAGCAGCTCCCGAAGGGGATTACAAGAGACCCAGTACTTC.

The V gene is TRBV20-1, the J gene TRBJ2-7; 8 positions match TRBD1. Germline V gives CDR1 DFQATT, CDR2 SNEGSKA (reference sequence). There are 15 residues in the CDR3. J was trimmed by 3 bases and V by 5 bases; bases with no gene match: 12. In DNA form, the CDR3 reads TGCAGTGCTGGGGACAGGACCCACTTAAACTACGAGCAGTACTTC. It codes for CSAGDRTHLNYEQYF.

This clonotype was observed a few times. For the CDR3, the DNA is TGTGCCAGCAGCTTAGATGGCGGGGGGGCCGGCACAGATACGCAGTATTTT. It encodes CASSLDGGGAGTDTQYF. The chain combines TRBV7-2 with TRBJ2-3; the match to TRBD2 covers 9 bases. Germline values: CDR1 SGHTA, CDR2 FQGNSA. The V segment lost 1 base and the J segment 1 base; nucleotides outside the gene matches: 6. The CDR3 totals 17 residues.

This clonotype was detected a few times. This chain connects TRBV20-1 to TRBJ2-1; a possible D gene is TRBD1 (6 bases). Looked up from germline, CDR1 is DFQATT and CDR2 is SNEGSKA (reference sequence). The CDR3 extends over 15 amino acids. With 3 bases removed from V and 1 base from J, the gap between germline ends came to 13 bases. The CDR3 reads CSARGAPGSYNEQFF. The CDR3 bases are TGCAGTGCTAGGGGGGCCCCGGGGTCCTACAATGAGCAGTTCTTC.

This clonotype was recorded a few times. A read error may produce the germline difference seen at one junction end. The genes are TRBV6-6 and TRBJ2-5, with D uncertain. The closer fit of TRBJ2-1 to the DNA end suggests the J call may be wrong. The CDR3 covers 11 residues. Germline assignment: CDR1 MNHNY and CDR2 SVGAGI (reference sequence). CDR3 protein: CASSAYSEQFF. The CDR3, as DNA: TGTGCCAGCAGCGCATACAGTGAGCAGTTCTTC.

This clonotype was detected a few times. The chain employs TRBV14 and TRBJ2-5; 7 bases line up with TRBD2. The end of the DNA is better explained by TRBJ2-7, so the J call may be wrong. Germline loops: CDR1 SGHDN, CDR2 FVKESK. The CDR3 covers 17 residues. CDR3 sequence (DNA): TGTGCCAGCAGCCACAGTTTAGGGCAGGGAGGGAGCTACGAGCAGTACTTC. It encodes CASSHSLGQGGSYEQYF.

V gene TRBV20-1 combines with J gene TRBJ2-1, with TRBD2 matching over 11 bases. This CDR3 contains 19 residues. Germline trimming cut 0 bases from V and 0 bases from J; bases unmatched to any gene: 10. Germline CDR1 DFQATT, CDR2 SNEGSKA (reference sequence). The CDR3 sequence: CSARDPRVAGGSSYNEQFF. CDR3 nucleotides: TGCAGTGCTAGAGATCCCCGGGTAGCGGGGGGGAGCTCCTACAATGAGCAGTTCTTC.

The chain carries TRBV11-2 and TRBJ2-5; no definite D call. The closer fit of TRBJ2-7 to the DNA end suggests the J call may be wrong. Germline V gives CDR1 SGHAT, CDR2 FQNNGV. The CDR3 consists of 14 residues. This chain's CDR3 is CASSLEWGTGEQYF. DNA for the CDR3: TGTGCCAGCAGCTTAGAGTGGGGTACGGGCGAGCAGTACTTC.

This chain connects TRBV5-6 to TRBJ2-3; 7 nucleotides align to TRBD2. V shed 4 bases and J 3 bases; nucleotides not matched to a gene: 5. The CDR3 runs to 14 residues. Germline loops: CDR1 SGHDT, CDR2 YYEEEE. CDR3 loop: CASSGVGGTDTQYF. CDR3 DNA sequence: TGTGCCAGCAGCGGGGTGGGAGGGACAGATACGCAGTATTTT.

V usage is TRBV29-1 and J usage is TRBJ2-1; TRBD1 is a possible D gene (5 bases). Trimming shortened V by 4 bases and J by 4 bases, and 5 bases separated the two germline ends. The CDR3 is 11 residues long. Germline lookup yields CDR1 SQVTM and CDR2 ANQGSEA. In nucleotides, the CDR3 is TGCAGCGTTGGACAGTACAATGAGCAGTTCTTC. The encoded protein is CSVGQYNEQFF.

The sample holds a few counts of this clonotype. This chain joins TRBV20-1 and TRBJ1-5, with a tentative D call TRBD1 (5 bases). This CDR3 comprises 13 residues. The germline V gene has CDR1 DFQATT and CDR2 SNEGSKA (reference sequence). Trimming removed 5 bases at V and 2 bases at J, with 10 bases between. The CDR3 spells CSAQGIGNQPQHF. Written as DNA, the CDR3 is TGCAGTGCTCAGGGCATCGGCAATCAGCCCCAGCATTTT.

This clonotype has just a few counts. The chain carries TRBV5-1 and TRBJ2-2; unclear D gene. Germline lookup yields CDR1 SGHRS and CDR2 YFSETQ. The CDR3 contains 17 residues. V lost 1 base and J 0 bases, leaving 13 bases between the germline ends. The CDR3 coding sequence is TGCGCCAGCAGCTTGCGGGTGAAGGGCGCGAACACCGGGGAGCTGTTTTTT. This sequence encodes CASSLRVKGANTGELFF.

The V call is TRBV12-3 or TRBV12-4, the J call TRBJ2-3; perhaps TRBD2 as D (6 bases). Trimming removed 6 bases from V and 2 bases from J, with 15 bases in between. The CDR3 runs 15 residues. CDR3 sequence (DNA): TGTGCCAGCAGGGGGGGACGGAAAGACACAGATACGCAGTATTTT. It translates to CASRGGRKDTDTQYF.

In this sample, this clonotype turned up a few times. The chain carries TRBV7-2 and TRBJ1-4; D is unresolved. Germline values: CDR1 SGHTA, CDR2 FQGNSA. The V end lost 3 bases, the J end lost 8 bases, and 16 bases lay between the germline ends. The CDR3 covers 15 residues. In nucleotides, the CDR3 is TGTGCCAGCAGCTTCCAAGTTGTGATAGGGGAAAAACTGTTTTTT. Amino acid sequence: CASSFQVVIGEKLFF.

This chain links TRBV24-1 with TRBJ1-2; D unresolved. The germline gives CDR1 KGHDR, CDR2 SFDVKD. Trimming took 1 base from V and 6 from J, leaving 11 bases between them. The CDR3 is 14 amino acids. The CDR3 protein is CATSDFTRSHGYTF. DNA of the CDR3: TGTGCCACCAGTGATTTTACCAGGTCCCATGGCTACACCTTC.

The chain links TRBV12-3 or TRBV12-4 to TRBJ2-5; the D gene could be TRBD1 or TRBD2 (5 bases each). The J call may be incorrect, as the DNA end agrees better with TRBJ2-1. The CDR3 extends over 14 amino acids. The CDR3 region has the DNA TGTGCCAGCAGTATCGGGACCAGCTACAATGAGCAGTTCTTC. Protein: CASSIGTSYNEQFF.

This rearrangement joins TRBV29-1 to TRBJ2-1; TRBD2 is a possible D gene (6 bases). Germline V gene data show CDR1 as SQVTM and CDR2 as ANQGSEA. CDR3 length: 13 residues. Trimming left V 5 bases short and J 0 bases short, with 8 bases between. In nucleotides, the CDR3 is TGCAGCGTTCGGGGGAGCTCCTACAATGAGCAGTTCTTC. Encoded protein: CSVRGSSYNEQFF.

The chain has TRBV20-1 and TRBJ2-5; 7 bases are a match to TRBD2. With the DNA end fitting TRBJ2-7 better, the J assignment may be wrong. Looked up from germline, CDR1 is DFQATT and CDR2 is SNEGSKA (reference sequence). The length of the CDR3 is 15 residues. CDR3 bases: TGCAGTGCAAAGTATACCGGGGGGACTTCCTACGAGCAGTACTTC. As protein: CSAKYTGGTSYEQYF.

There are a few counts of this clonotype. The CDR3 is CASSTRQGRSPLHF. The DNA for the CDR3 is TGTGCCAGCAGTACCAGACAGGGGCGGTCACCCCTCCACTTT. This chain joins TRBV27 and TRBJ1-6; TRBD1 agrees at 8 bases. This CDR3 is built from 14 residues. J gave up 10 bases and V 5 bases, and 7 bases lay outside the gene matches. From germline, CDR1 is MNHEY and CDR2 SMNVEV (reference sequence).

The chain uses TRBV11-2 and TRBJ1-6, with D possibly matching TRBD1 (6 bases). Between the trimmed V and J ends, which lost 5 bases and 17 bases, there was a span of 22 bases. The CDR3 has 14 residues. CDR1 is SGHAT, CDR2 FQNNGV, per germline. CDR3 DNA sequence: TGTGCCAGCAGCCCAGGGGTAAAGGGAGAGGGGATCCACTTT. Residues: CASSPGVKGEGIHF.

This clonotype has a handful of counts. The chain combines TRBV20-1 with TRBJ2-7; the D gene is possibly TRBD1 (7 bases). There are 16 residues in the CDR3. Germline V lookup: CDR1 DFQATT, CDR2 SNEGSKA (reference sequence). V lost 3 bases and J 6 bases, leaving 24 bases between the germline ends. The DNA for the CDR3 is TGCAGTGCTAGCAAGACAGGGAGGTCTATCTACGGCGAGCAGTACTTC. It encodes CSASKTGRSIYGEQYF.

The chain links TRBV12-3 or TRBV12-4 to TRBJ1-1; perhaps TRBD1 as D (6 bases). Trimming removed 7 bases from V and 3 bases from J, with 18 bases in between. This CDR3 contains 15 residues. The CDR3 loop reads CASNKGGSGDTEAFF. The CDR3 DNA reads TGTGCCAGCAACAAAGGGGGATCTGGGGACACTGAAGCTTTCTTT.

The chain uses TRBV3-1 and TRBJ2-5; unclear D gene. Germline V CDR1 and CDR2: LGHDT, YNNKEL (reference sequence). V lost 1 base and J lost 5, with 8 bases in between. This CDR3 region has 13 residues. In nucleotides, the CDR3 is TGTGCCAGCAGCCAAGGGCTAATGGAGACCCAGTACTTC. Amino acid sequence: CASSQGLMETQYF.

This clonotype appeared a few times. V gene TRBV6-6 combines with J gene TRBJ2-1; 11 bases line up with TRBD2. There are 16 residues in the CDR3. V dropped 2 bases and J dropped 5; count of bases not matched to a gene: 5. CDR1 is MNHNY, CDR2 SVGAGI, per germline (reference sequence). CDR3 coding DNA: TGTGCCAGCAGTTACCCGGGACTAGCGGATGACAATGAGCAGTTCTTC. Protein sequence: CASSYPGLADDNEQFF.

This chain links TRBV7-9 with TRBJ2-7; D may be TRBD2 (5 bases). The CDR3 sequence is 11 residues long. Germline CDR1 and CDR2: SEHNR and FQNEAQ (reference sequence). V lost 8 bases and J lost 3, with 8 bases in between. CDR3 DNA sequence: TGTGCCAGCGGGGAGAACTACGAGCAGTACTTC. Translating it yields CASGENYEQYF.